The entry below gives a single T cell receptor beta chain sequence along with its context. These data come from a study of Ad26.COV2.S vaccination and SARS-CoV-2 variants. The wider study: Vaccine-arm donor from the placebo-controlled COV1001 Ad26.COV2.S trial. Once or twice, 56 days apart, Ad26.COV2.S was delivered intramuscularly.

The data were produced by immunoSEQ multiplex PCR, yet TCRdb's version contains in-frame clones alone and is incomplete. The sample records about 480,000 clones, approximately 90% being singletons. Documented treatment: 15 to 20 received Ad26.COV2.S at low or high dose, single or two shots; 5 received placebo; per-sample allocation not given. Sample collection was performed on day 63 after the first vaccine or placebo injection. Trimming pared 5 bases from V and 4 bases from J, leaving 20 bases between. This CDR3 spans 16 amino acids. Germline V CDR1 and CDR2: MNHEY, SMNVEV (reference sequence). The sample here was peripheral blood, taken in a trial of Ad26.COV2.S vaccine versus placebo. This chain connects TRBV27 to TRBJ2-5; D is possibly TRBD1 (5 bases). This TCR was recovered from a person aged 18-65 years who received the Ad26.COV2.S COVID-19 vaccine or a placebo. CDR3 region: CASSPTPQGIRETQYF. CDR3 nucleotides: TGTGCCAGCAGTCCCACCCCCCAGGGTATAAGAGAGACCCAGTACTTC.